Each of the 23 T cell receptor beta chains below was sequenced from the same sample in a study of OX40 agonist ivuxolimab in advanced cancers. Clones were read by immunoSEQ multiplex PCR, and TCRdb kept only the in-frame ones, dropping some. The table includes tens of thousands of clones, 91% detected once. Sample: CD4+ or CD8+ T cells sorted from blood, taken in a trial of the OX40 agonist ivuxolimab. The receptors were sampled from an adult with an advanced solid tumor such as melanoma, head and neck, liver or kidney cancer.

This rearrangement joins TRBV27 to TRBJ1-2; D remains unclear. CDR1 is MNHEY, CDR2 SMNVEV, per germline (reference sequence). The V and J ends lost 0 bases and 3 bases respectively, with 8 bases between them. The CDR3 is 14 amino acids. The CDR3 protein is CASSLSLGDYGYTF. DNA for the CDR3: TGTGCCAGCAGTTTATCGTTAGGAGACTATGGCTACACCTTC.

As to this clone: The same CDR3 can be traced to other DNA sequences in this sample. CDR3 bases: TGCGCCAGCAGCTTGGGGGCTGGAGGTTACGAGCAGTACTTC. Translated, it gives CASSLGAGGYEQYF. V is TRBV5-1 and J is TRBJ2-7; a possible D gene is TRBD2 (5 bases). V was pared by 0 bases and J by 4 bases, with 11 bases between. The CDR3 runs 14 residues. The V gene's germline CDR1 is SGHRS and CDR2 YFSETQ.

V is TRBV28 and J is TRBJ2-3; D is unresolved. CDR1 MDHEN and CDR2 SYDVKM come from the germline V gene. V lost 5 bases to trimming and J lost 4 bases, with 4 bases between them. The CDR3 extends over 11 amino acids. In DNA, the CDR3 is TGTGCCAGCAGTCAGGCAGATACGCAGTATTTT. Its protein product is CASSQADTQYF.

The rearrangement joins TRBV9 to TRBJ1-4; D ambiguous. CDR3 length: 15 amino acids. V was clipped by 0 bases and J by 4 bases, with 10 bases between them. CDR1 is SGDLS, CDR2 YYNGEE, per germline. CDR3 in amino acids: CASSVEGGNNEKLFF. For the CDR3, the DNA is TGTGCCAGCAGCGTAGAAGGAGGGAATAATGAAAAACTGTTTTTT.

V is TRBV25-1 and J is TRBJ2-3; D is unclear. V was pared by 0 bases and J by 5 bases, with 6 bases between. The CDR3 is 13 amino acids. The germline CDR1 and CDR2 sequences are MGHDK and SYGVNS. CDR3 nucleotide sequence: TGTGCCAGCAGTGAATATGGCAAAGATACGCAGTATTTT. It is translated as CASSEYGKDTQYF.

The chain recombines TRBV7-6 with TRBJ2-3; TRBD1 aligns across 8 bases. The CDR3 is made up of 17 amino acids. CDR1 and CDR2 from the germline V gene are SGHVS and FNYEAQ. V was clipped by 0 bases and J by 6 bases; unmatched bases: 11. The CDR3 nucleotides are TGTGCCAGCAGCTTAGCCCAGGACAGGGAGTTAGTGGATACGCAGTATTTT. Its protein is CASSLAQDRELVDTQYF.

The chain links TRBV7-6 to TRBJ2-7, with 7 bases matching TRBD1. Germline V lookup: CDR1 SGHVS, CDR2 FNYEAQ. The CDR3 extends over 13 amino acids. Trimming at V came to 5 bases and at J to 6 bases, leaving 7 bases not matched to a gene. CDR3 nucleotide sequence: TGTGCCAGCAGCCCAGAACAGGGGATCGAGCAGTACTTC. Residues: CASSPEQGIEQYF.

The V call is TRBV6-5, the J call TRBJ2-7; D is perhaps TRBD1 or TRBD2 (5 bases each). Trimming took 4 bases from V and 6 from J, leaving 13 bases between them. The CDR3 totals 13 residues. Germline CDR1 MNHEY, CDR2 SVGAGI. CDR3 nucleotide sequence: TGTGCCAGCAGTTTTTCGACGAGGGGCGAGCAGTACTTC. Protein: CASSFSTRGEQYF.

The genes are TRBV5-5 and TRBJ2-7; D is unclear. The CDR3 is made up of 11 amino acids. Germline CDR1 SGHKS, CDR2 YYEKEE (reference sequence). The V and J ends lost 5 bases and 0 bases respectively, with 3 bases between them. CDR3 residues: CASSASYEQYF. CDR3 coding DNA: TGTGCCAGCAGTGCCTCCTACGAGCAGTACTTC.

The rearrangement links TRBV4-1 to TRBJ2-7; D may be TRBD1 (6 bases). Germline CDR1 reads MGHRA; CDR2 reads YSYEKL. The V gene lost 2 bases and the J gene lost 3 bases, with 11 bases spanning the gap. This CDR3 is 14 amino acids long. CDR3 amino acids: CASSQNPTGYEQYF. The CDR3, as DNA: TGCGCCAGCAGCCAAAACCCGACAGGCTACGAGCAGTACTTC.

This clone appeared a single time. The V and J genes are TRBV7-9 and TRBJ2-1; no clear D gene. The V and J ends lost 3 bases and 0 bases respectively, with 18 bases between them. CDR3 length: 18 amino acids. CDR1 and CDR2 (germline): SEHNR, FQNEAQ (reference sequence). Here the CDR3 reads CASSFSFGEQHSYNEQFF. CDR3 in DNA: TGTGCCAGCAGCTTTTCCTTCGGAGAGCAACACTCCTACAATGAGCAGTTCTTC.

This chain uses TRBV13 with TRBJ1-3; D gene ambiguous. The CDR3 consists of 17 residues. CDR1 and CDR2 (germline): PRHDT, FYEKMQ (reference sequence). Trimming took off 5 bases at V and 0 bases at J, with 17 bases between the two ends. The CDR3 sequence: CASSPEVVRRSGNTIYF. DNA of the CDR3: TGTGCCAGCAGCCCCGAGGTTGTACGGCGCTCTGGAAACACCATATATTTT.

The rearrangement uses TRBV7-9 and TRBJ1-4; D is unclear. Germline assignment: CDR1 SEHNR and CDR2 FQNEAQ (reference sequence). V lost 5 bases and J lost 0, with 10 bases in between. This CDR3 has 15 amino acids. The CDR3 spells CASSTVGTTNEKLFF. DNA of the CDR3: TGTGCCAGCAGCACCGTCGGGACAACTAATGAAAAACTGTTTTTT.

The CDR3 sequence: CASSYGTLDTIYF. The CDR3 DNA sequence: TGTGCCAGCAGCTACGGGACATTAGACACCATATATTTT. V is TRBV7-9 and J is TRBJ1-3; a weak D match, TRBD1 (6 bases). This CDR3 spans 13 amino acids. Looked up from germline, CDR1 is SEHNR and CDR2 is FQNEAQ (reference sequence). The germline V and J ends were trimmed by 4 bases and 8 bases, with 12 bases remaining between them.

The rearrangement uses TRBV2 and TRBJ1-5; D ambiguous. Per the germline V gene, CDR1 is SNHLY and CDR2 is FYNNEI. The CDR3 is 15 amino acids. Trimming stripped 4 bases from V and 4 bases from J, with 14 bases between. The CDR3 is CASSGGGSANQPQHF. The CDR3 DNA reads as TGTGCCAGCAGTGGGGGAGGAAGTGCAAATCAGCCCCAGCATTTT.

The chain joins TRBV2 to TRBJ1-1, with a tentative D call TRBD1 (5 bases). This CDR3 comprises 16 residues. The ends were cut back, 6 bases at V and 3 bases at J, with 20 bases in the middle. Germline lookup yields CDR1 SNHLY and CDR2 FYNNEI. This CDR3 reads CASRPVGPPKDTEAFF. DNA for the CDR3: TGTGCCAGCAGGCCTGTGGGACCCCCGAAGGACACTGAAGCTTTCTTT.

V gene TRBV29-1 combines with J gene TRBJ2-1; D not resolved. V lost 4 bases and J 8 bases, leaving 15 bases between the germline ends. The CDR3 consists of 13 residues. The germline CDR1 and CDR2 sequences are SQVTM and ANQGSEA. CDR3 DNA: TGCAGCGTTGTTCCGTTTCAGAAGTATGAGCAGTTCTTC. As protein: CSVVPFQKYEQFF.

This chain uses TRBV27 with TRBJ2-7; D not resolved. This CDR3 has 13 residues. Germline V gene lookup returns CDR1 MNHEY and CDR2 SMNVEV (reference sequence). Trimming cost V 5 bases and J 4 bases, with 12 bases left between them. In DNA form, the CDR3 reads TGTGCCAGCAGTCCAATCCCGGCTTACGAGCAGTACTTC. This codes for CASSPIPAYEQYF.

This clone was counted a single time. The chain carries TRBV28 and TRBJ2-2; D not resolved. Germline V gene data show CDR1 as MDHEN and CDR2 as SYDVKM. Trimming removed 2 bases from V and 7 bases from J, with 5 bases in between. The CDR3 totals 12 residues. The DNA of the CDR3 is TGTGCCAGCAGTTTAGTCATCGGGGAGCTGTTTTTT. Residues: CASSLVIGELFF.

The chain is built from TRBV7-9 and TRBJ2-1, with 9 positions matching TRBD2. The ends lost 3 bases at V and 0 bases at J; junction bases unmatched: 9. In germline, CDR1 is SEHNR, CDR2 FQNEAQ (reference sequence). The length of the CDR3 is 18 residues. CDR3 residues: CASSFPVAGGISYNEQFF. The CDR3 nucleotides read TGTGCCAGCAGCTTCCCTGTTGCGGGGGGGATCTCCTACAATGAGCAGTTCTTC.

CDR3: CASSLARGSDQETQYF. In DNA, the CDR3 is TGTGCCAGCAGCTTGGCACGCGGGAGTGACCAAGAGACCCAGTACTTC. The rearrangement uses TRBV5-4 and TRBJ2-5; 7 positions match TRBD2. The junction had 5 bases not matched to a gene; V was cut back by 0 bases and J by 0 bases. The CDR3 is 16 residues long. Per the germline V gene, CDR1 is SGHNT and CDR2 is YYREEE (reference sequence).

V and J are TRBV15 and TRBJ1-5; no clear D gene. The V gene's germline CDR1 is LNHNV and CDR2 YYDKDF (reference sequence). The CDR3 has 14 amino acids. V was shortened by 0 bases and J by 4 bases, with 7 bases between the two germline ends. This CDR3 is CATSRDRGNQPQHF. Here the CDR3 DNA reads TGTGCCACCAGCAGAGATCGGGGAAATCAGCCCCAGCATTTT.

The chain employs TRBV5-5 and TRBJ2-3; D is uncertain. Trimming took off 4 bases at V and 2 bases at J, with 14 bases between the two ends. The CDR3 spans 15 residues. Per the germline V gene, CDR1 is SGHKS and CDR2 is YYEKEE (reference sequence). CDR3 in DNA: TGTGCCAGCAGCAAGGACGGCATCCCCACAGATACGCAGTATTTT. This gives the protein CASSKDGIPTDTQYF.